Shown below are 19 T cell receptor beta chains from a single sample sequenced in a study of T cells in Graves' hyperthyroidism and ophthalmopathy. Authors of the study amplified TCR beta CDR3 regions from RNA transcripts. TCR CDR3 underwent first-round RT-PCR with the HTBI primer set. MiXCR, run by TCRdb on the multiplex PCR reads, gives a single entry per CDR3 protein. The sample has around 530,000 distinct CDR3 sequences; roughly 18% are singletons. Material for sequencing was blood. These receptors originate from a woman aged 18-35 years with Graves' ophthalmopathy.

At least ten counts were recorded for this clonotype. The chain recombines TRBV6-1 with TRBJ1-1; maybe TRBD1 (6 bases). The germline V and J ends were trimmed by 7 bases and 2 bases, with 17 bases remaining between them. The CDR3 loop spans 15 amino acids. The germline V gene has CDR1 MNHNS and CDR2 SASEGT. The CDR3 bases are TGTGCCAGCATTGTCCAGAGGGGGAAAAACACTGAAGCTTTCTTT. Its translation is CASIVQRGKNTEAFF.

In its sample, this clonotype was seen many times. The rearrangement links TRBV30 to TRBJ1-1; no definite D call. The CDR3 covers 12 residues. The germline V gene encodes CDR1 GTSNPN and CDR2 SVGIG (reference sequence). With 5 bases removed from V and 1 base from J, the gap between germline ends came to 8 bases. CDR3: CAWGYGNTEAFF. The DNA for the CDR3 is TGTGCCTGGGGATACGGGAACACTGAAGCTTTCTTT.

This clonotype was seen repeatedly, ten times or more. The genes are TRBV10-3 and TRBJ1-2; D not resolved. CDR1 is ENHRY and CDR2 is SYGVKD in the germline V gene. V lost 3 bases and J 2 bases, leaving 7 bases between the germline ends. The length of the CDR3 is 13 residues. The CDR3 DNA sequence: TGTGCCATCAGTGAATCTGGGAACTATGGCTACACCTTC. Translating gives CAISESGNYGYTF.

This clonotype was detected only a few times. V gene TRBV7-2 combines with J gene TRBJ1-4; D gene uncertain. The V end was cut by 5 bases, the J end by 0 bases, with 7 bases between. The CDR3 consists of 14 residues. Germline CDR1 and CDR2: SGHTA and FQGNSA. The CDR3 loop is CASSRSPTNEKLFF. The CDR3 nucleotides are TGTGCCAGCAGCCGTTCCCCAACTAATGAAAAACTGTTTTTT.

The genes are TRBV27 and TRBJ2-7; a possible D gene is TRBD2 (6 bases). Per the germline V gene, CDR1 is MNHEY and CDR2 is SMNVEV (reference sequence). V shed 6 bases and J shed 4 bases, with 16 bases lying between them. The CDR3 contains 14 residues. The CDR3 protein is CASRGLKRWYEQYF. For the CDR3, the DNA is TGTGCCAGCAGAGGACTAAAACGGTGGTACGAGCAGTACTTC.

The gene calls are TRBV19 and TRBJ2-7; 11 nucleotides agree with TRBD1. Germline-derived CDR1 and CDR2 are LNHDA and SQIVND (reference sequence). V lost 4 bases, J lost 7 bases, and 6 bases stayed unmatched. The CDR3 spans 14 residues. The CDR3 DNA follows: TGTGCCAGTAGTAACGGACAGGGGGCGCTTGAGCAGTACTTC. Protein product: CASSNGQGALEQYF. Looking up the rest from reference TRBV19 and TRBJ2-7 gives the full variable domain: DGGITQSPKYLFRKEGQNVTLSCEQNLNHDAMYWYRQDPGQGLRLIYYSQIVNDFQKGDIAEGYSVSREKKESFPLTVTSAQKNPTAFYLCASSNGQGALEQYFGPGTRLTVT.

In its sample, this clonotype was seen many times. The gene calls are TRBV30 and TRBJ1-2; TRBD1 matches at 8 bases. Germline V gives CDR1 GTSNPN, CDR2 SVGIG (reference sequence). The V gene end was trimmed by 5 bases and the J gene end by 1 base; junction bases not matched to a gene: 3. The CDR3 runs to 13 residues. The CDR3 loop is CAWGQGGNYGYTF. CDR3 nucleotides: TGTGCCTGGGGACAGGGAGGTAACTATGGCTACACCTTC.

This clonotype was observed at least ten times. The chain has TRBV27 and TRBJ2-1; 7 positions agree with TRBD2. The CDR3 has 14 amino acids. CDR1 is MNHEY, CDR2 SMNVEV, per germline (reference sequence). V trimming: 5 bases; J trimming: 6 bases; junction bases outside the gene matches: 7. Written as DNA, the CDR3 is TGTGCCAGCAGTGAGCGGGGCTCCAGCAATGAGCAGTTCTTC. Its protein product is CASSERGSSNEQFF.

At least ten counts were recorded for this clonotype. V gene TRBV10-3 combines with J gene TRBJ2-3; 13 nucleotides line up with TRBD2. Per germline, CDR1 ENHRY and CDR2 SYGVKD. The CDR3 covers 18 residues. V shed 5 bases, J shed 6 bases, and the junction held 14 bases outside the gene matches. The CDR3 DNA follows: TGTGCCATCAGTCCAAGGACTAGCGGGGGAGCCCCCTTGGATACGCAGTATTTT. Its translation: CAISPRTSGGAPLDTQYF.

This clonotype was seen many times. The J gene is TRBJ2-2, the V gene TRBV7-9; D is possibly TRBD1 (6 bases). The germline V gene encodes CDR1 SEHNR and CDR2 FQNEAQ (reference sequence). V shed 4 bases and J shed 0 bases, with 9 bases lying between them. CDR3 length: 15 residues. The CDR3 loop reads CASSSNRANTGELFF. As DNA, the CDR3 is TGTGCCAGCAGCTCAAACAGGGCGAACACCGGGGAGCTGTTTTTT.

This clonotype was recorded at least ten times. The V gene is TRBV18, the J gene TRBJ2-2; D is unresolved. Germline lookup yields CDR1 KGHSH and CDR2 LQKENI. The CDR3 totals 15 residues. V dropped 1 base and J dropped 5 bases, with 11 bases sitting between them. CDR3 nucleotide sequence: TGTGCCAGCTCACCACAGACCCCTGGTACCGGGGAGCTGTTTTTT. It is translated as CASSPQTPGTGELFF.

There are many counts of this clonotype. The rearrangement links TRBV6-5 to TRBJ1-1, with D tentatively TRBD1 (6 bases). Trimming took off 0 bases at V and 2 bases at J, with 7 bases between the two ends. The CDR3 runs 14 residues. From germline, CDR1 is MNHEY and CDR2 SVGAGI. CDR3 DNA sequence: TGTGCCAGCAGTTACTCGACAGGTAACACTGAAGCTTTCTTT. Translated: CASSYSTGNTEAFF.

On this clonotype itself: This may stem from a read error, because a much larger clone lies one nucleotide away. V is TRBV5-5 and J is TRBJ1-1; tentatively, D is TRBD1 (5 bases). Between the trimmed V and J ends, which lost 1 base and 0 bases, there was a span of 13 bases. The germline V gene encodes CDR1 SGHKS and CDR2 YYEKEE (reference sequence). CDR3 length equals 16 residues. CDR3 loop: CASSLRGRHMNTEAFF. CDR3 nucleotides: TGTGCCAGCAGCTTGAGGGGACGGCATATGAACACTGAAGCTTTCTTT.

The chain couples TRBV29-1 to TRBJ2-1; 12 nucleotides match TRBD2. The CDR3 contains 16 residues. Germline loops: CDR1 SQVTM, CDR2 ANQGSEA. Trimming took 2 bases from V and 6 from J; bases not matched to a gene: 8. CDR3 sequence reads: CSVERRLAGDRNEQFF. CDR3 DNA sequence: TGCAGCGTTGAAAGGAGACTAGCGGGAGATCGCAATGAGCAGTTCTTC.

This clonotype was detected ten times or more. The V and J genes are TRBV11-2 and TRBJ1-1; D unresolved. This CDR3 has 15 residues. Germline V gives CDR1 SGHAT, CDR2 FQNNGV. The V and J ends lost 5 bases and 4 bases respectively, with 17 bases between them. CDR3 loop: CASSPPEGISTEAFF. DNA for the CDR3: TGTGCCAGCAGCCCACCAGAGGGCATTAGCACTGAAGCTTTCTTT.

The sample holds many counts of this clonotype. This rearrangement joins TRBV11-1 to TRBJ1-2; TRBD1 is a possible D gene (5 bases). Germline loops: CDR1 SGHAT, CDR2 FQDESV (reference sequence). Trimming shortened V by 8 bases and J by 4 bases, and 17 bases separated the two germline ends. The CDR3 covers 14 residues. CDR3 sequence: CASGAGGTAYGYTF. The CDR3 DNA follows: TGTGCCAGCGGGGCCGGGGGAACGGCCTATGGCTACACCTTC.

There are many counts of this clonotype. This sequence joins TRBV27 and TRBJ1-5; D is undetermined. Between the trimmed V and J ends, which lost 6 bases and 2 bases, there was a span of 14 bases. The CDR3 sequence is 15 residues long. Looked up from germline, CDR1 is MNHEY and CDR2 is SMNVEV (reference sequence). The CDR3 sequence is CASRADLLGNQPQHF. The DNA of the CDR3 is TGTGCCAGCAGGGCGGACCTTCTGGGCAATCAGCCCCAGCATTTT.

This clonotype was recorded at least ten times. The chain carries TRBV12-3 or TRBV12-4 and TRBJ2-1, with D perhaps TRBD2 (6 bases). Deletions cut 5 bases from V and 9 bases from J, with 17 bases between. The CDR3 consists of 14 residues. The CDR3: CASSVGVPGVEQFF. The DNA for the CDR3 is TGTGCCAGCAGTGTAGGGGTACCGGGGGTTGAGCAGTTCTTC.

In this sample, this clonotype turned up a few times. V usage is TRBV7-9 and J usage is TRBJ1-4, with D hard to call. Trimming took off 4 bases at V and 8 bases at J, with 8 bases between the two ends. The CDR3 length is 12 residues. CDR1 and CDR2 from the germline V gene are SEHNR and FQNEAQ (reference sequence). This CDR3 reads CASSSSPEKLFF. DNA for the CDR3: TGTGCCAGCAGCTCTTCTCCGGAAAAACTGTTTTTT.